This is a list of T cell receptor beta chains from one sample in a study of blood T cell repertoires in COVID-19. Profiled with immunoSEQ multiplex PCR; TCRdb holds only in-frame clones, not every one. This sample has about 95,000 clones, with under 85% found just once. Sequences were obtained from peripheral blood. The receptors come from a human donor in a cohort sampled during active COVID-19. Both conserved end residues are part of each CDR3. A D gene is named only where the DNA matches it firmly. Clone size is shown for a subset of rows, as once, few, many or a class of expanded clone.

clone_size,d_call,j_call,v_call,cdr3_aa,cdr3_nt
-,TRBD2,TRBJ2-7,TRBV6-1,CASSEGLAGADEQYF,TGTGCCAGCAGTGAGGGACTAGCGGGAGCGGACGAGCAGTACTTC
-,-,TRBJ2-5,TRBV9,CASSVTGLQETQYF,TGTGCCAGCAGCGTAACAGGCCTACAAGAGACCCAGTACTTC
-,TRBD2,TRBJ2-1,TRBV6-1,CASSESLAGWNEQFF,TGTGCCAGCAGTGAAAGCCTAGCGGGGTGGAATGAGCAGTTCTTC
-,TRBD2,TRBJ2-1,TRBV19,CASRPPGLAAQFF,TGTGCCAGTAGACCCCCGGGACTAGCGGCGCAGTTCTTC
-,-,TRBJ1-2,TRBV5-1,CASSLATYGYTF,TGCGCCAGCAGCTTGGCTACCTATGGCTACACCTTC
-,TRBD1,TRBJ2-7,TRBV10-1,CASSDHRGSLGNEQYF,TGCGCCAGCAGTGATCACAGGGGATCATTAGGGAACGAGCAGTACTTC
-,TRBD1,TRBJ1-1,TRBV27,CASSIRQGTGAEAFF,TGTGCCAGCAGTATCAGACAGGGCACTGGGGCTGAAGCTTTCTTT
-,-,TRBJ2-7,TRBV4-2,CASSQEGTATYEQYF,TGTGCCAGCAGCCAAGAAGGGACTGCCACCTACGAGCAGTACTTC
-,-,TRBJ1-5,TRBV28,CASSLRQGVALGQHF,TGTGCCAGCAGTTTAAGGCAGGGTGTTGCACTTGGCCAGCATTTT
-,-,TRBJ2-3,TRBV9,CASSVGGGVNTDTQYF,TGTGCCAGCAGCGTAGGAGGGGGAGTTAACACAGATACGCAGTATTTT
-,TRBD1,TRBJ2-4,TRBV28,CASSGQGAGENIQYF,TGTGCCAGCAGCGGACAGGGGGCAGGTGAAAACATTCAGTACTTC
-,-,TRBJ2-1,TRBV7-2,CASSLGSINEQFF,TGTGCCAGCAGCTTAGGTTCTATCAATGAGCAGTTCTTC
-,TRBD2,TRBJ2-3,TRBV19,CASSRSGLAGVGDTQYF,TGTGCCAGTAGTCGATCGGGACTAGCGGGGGTGGGAGATACGCAGTATTTT
-,TRBD1,TRBJ1-2,TRBV6-5,CASRGQGVNYGYTF,TGTGCCAGCAGGGGACAGGGGGTCAACTATGGCTACACCTTC
-,-,TRBJ2-7,TRBV19,CASSLGVGVREQYF,TGTGCCAGTAGTTTGGGCGTCGGGGTACGCGAGCAGTACTTC
once,-,TRBJ2-3,TRBV6-2/TRBV6-3,CASSYGLLERSDTQYF,TGTGCCAGCAGTTACGGGTTGCTAGAACGTTCGGATACGCAGTATTTT
-,TRBD2,TRBJ2-5,TRBV28,CASSTGLAFKTQYF,TGTGCCAGCAGCACGGGACTAGCGTTCAAGACCCAGTACTTC
-,-,TRBJ1-1,TRBV3-1/TRBV3-2,CASSLTENTEAFF,TGTGCCAGCAGCCTAACAGAGAACACTGAAGCTTTCTTT
few,-,TRBJ2-5,TRBV5-1,CASSLVSDGSSQETQYF,TGCGCCAGCAGCTTGGTGTCGGACGGGAGTAGTCAAGAGACCCAGTACTTC
-,-,TRBJ2-2,TRBV9,CASSVGSGGELFF,TGTGCCAGCAGCGTAGGGAGCGGCGGGGAGCTGTTTTTT
-,-,TRBJ1-3,TRBV6-5,CASSYSRGNTIYF,TGTGCCAGCAGTTACTCGCGAGGAAACACCATATATTTT